What follows describes a single T cell receptor beta chain. Data came from immunoSEQ multiplex PCR; TCRdb stores just in-frame clones and leaves some out. The sample lists around 2,000,000 clones; around 93% were seen once. This sample is part of a study of shared clonotypes between healthy human individuals. As defined, naive CD8 cells were CD45RO-negative and positively selected for CCR7, with terminally differentiated effector memory CD45RA+ cells excluded. This CDR3 is built from 16 residues. Sequencing was done on a sample of naive CD8+ T cells from PBMCs. The genes are TRBV21-1 and TRBJ2-7; the DNA was not used to check the table's D call, TRBD2. TRBV21-1 is given as a pseudogene. This TCR was recovered from a man aged 18-30 years in good health. Some clones in this sample may be carry-over from other donors' samples. In nucleotides, the CDR3 is TGTGCCAGCAGCAAAGGCAGGGTCGGGAGCTCCTACGAGCAGTACTTC. Protein: CASSKGRVGSSYEQYF.